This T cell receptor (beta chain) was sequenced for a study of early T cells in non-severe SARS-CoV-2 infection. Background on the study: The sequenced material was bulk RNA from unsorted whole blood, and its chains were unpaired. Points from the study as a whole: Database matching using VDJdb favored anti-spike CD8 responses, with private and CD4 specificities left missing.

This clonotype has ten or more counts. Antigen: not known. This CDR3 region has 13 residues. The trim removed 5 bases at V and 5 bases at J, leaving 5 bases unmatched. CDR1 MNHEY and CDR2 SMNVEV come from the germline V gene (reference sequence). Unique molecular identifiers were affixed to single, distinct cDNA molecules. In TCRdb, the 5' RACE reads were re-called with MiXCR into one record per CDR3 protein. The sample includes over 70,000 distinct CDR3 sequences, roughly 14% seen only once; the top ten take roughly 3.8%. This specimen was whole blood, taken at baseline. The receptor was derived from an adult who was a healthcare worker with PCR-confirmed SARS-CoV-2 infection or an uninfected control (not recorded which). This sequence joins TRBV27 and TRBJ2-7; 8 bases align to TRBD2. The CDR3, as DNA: TGTGCCAGCAGTCGAGGACTAGCCCACGAGCAGTACTTC. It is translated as CASSRGLAHEQYF.